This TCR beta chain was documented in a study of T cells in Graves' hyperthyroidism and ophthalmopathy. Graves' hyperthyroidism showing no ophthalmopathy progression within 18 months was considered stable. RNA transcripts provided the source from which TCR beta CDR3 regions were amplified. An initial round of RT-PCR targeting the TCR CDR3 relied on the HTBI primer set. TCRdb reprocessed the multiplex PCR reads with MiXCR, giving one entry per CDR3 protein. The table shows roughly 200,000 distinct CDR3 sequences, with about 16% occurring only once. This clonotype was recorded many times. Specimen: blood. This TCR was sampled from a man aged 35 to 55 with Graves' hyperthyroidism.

CDR3: CASSLAGDSYEQYF. CDR3 DNA sequence: TGCGCCAGCAGCTTGGCAGGGGACTCCTACGAGCAGTACTTC. This chain connects TRBV5-1 to TRBJ2-7, with a possible D match to TRBD1 (6 bases). CDR1 and CDR2 from the germline V gene are SGHRS and YFSETQ. The CDR3 contains 14 residues. V was clipped by 0 bases and J by 0 bases, with 7 bases between them.